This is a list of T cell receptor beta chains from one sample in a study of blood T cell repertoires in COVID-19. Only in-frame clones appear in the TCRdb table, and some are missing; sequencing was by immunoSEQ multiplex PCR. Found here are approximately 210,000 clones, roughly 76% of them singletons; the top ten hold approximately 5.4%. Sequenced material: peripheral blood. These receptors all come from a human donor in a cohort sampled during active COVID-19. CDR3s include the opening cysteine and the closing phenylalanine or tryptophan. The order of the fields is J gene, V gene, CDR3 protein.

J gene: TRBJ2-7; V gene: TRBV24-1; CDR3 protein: CATSDQSTGSREQYF
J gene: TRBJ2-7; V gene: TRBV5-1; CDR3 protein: CASSLERSYEQYF
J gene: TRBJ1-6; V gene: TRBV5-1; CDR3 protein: CASTGGRQNSPLHF
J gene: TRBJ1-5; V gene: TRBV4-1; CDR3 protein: CASSPTGNNQPQHF
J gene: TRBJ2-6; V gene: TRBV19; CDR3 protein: CASSIGGGTGANVLTF
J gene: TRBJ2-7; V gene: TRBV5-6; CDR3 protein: CASSLRGTGQYEQYF
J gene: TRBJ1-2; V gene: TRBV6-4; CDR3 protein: CASSDSTGGDYGYTF
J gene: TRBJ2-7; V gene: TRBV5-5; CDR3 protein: CASSQGLSYEQYF
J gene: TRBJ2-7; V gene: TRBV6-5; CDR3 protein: CASSYRRTSGSYEQYF
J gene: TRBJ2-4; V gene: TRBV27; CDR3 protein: CASSPTPGTLKNIQYF
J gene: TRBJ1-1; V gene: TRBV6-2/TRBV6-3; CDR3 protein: CASSYSRGGTEAFF
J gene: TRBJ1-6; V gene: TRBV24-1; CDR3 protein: CATSEAHNSPLHF
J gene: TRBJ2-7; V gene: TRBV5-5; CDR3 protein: CASTLPSSAYEQYF
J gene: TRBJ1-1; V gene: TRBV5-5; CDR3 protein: CASSRTWKNTEAFF
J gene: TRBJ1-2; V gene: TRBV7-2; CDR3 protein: CASSPGTGALGYTF
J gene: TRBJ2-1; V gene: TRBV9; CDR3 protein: CASSRTGTVPYNEQFF
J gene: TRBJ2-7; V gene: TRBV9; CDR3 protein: CASSAGTSSYEQYF
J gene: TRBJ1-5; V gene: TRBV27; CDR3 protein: CASSSSGGQPQHF
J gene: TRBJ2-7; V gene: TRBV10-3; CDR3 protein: CAISRSNDEQYF
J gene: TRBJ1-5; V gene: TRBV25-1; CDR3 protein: CASSARGNSNQPQHF
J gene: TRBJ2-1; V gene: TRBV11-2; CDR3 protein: CASSNTGTAEQFF
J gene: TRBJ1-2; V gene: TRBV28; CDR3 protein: CASSPFVGQGALGYTF
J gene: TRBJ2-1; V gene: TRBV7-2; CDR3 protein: CASSFFPGLADLRDNEQFF
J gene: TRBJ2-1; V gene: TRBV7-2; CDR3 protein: CASSWRQSYNEQFF
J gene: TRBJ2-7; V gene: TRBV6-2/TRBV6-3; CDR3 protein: CASSYRAGYEQYF
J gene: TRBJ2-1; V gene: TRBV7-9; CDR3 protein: CASSPNGAGVYNEQFF
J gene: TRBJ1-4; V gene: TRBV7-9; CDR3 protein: CASSWEPGHINEKLFF